The 7 T cell receptor beta chains in this list originate from one sample, sequenced in a study of post-analysis software for immune sequencing data. Their target antigens are unknown. Overall study results and limits: Compared with controls, patients had more of roughly five TRBV segments, including TRBV5-6, TRBV5-1 and TRBV20-1.

TCR beta cDNA libraries included unique molecular identifiers. One entry per CDR3 protein results from TCRdb running MiXCR on the PCR reads. This table holds roughly 430,000 distinct CDR3 sequences, approximately 39% found once. Input material: blood. Receptors originate from a girl aged 2 to 9 with multiple sclerosis.

This chain joins TRBV29-1 and TRBJ1-1; D call uncertain. V lost 5 bases and J 3 bases, leaving 7 bases between the germline ends. The CDR3 covers 11 residues. Germline V lookup: CDR1 SQVTM, CDR2 ANQGSEA. The CDR3 DNA reads TGCAGCGTTCTTGCGTACACTGAAGCTTTCTTT. Translated: CSVLAYTEAFF.

This chain connects TRBV20-1 to TRBJ1-2; D uncertain. Trimming took off 0 bases at V and 0 bases at J, with 11 bases between the two ends. Germline V gives CDR1 DFQATT, CDR2 SNEGSKA (reference sequence). This CDR3 has 15 residues. The CDR3 DNA is TGCAGTGCTAGAGATGTCCAGTCAGCTAACTATGGCTACACCTTC. Encoded protein: CSARDVQSANYGYTF.

This chain joins TRBV10-3 and TRBJ2-1; 11 bases match TRBD2. The V gene's germline CDR1 is ENHRY and CDR2 SYGVKD. This CDR3 spans 15 amino acids. V was pared by 6 bases and J by 4 bases, with 5 bases of the junction left unmatched. The CDR3 protein is CAISQTSGTYNEQFF. The CDR3 DNA is TGTGCCATCAGCCAGACTAGCGGGACTTACAATGAGCAGTTCTTC.

CDR3 protein: CASSQRGSGANVLTF. The CDR3 DNA sequence: TGTGCCAGCAGCCAGAGGGGTTCTGGGGCCAACGTCCTGACTTTC. The V and J genes are TRBV3-1 and TRBJ2-6; D is possibly TRBD1 or TRBD2 (5 bases each). With 3 bases removed from V and 1 base from J, the gap between germline ends came to 7 bases. The V gene's germline CDR1 is LGHDT and CDR2 YNNKEL (reference sequence). The CDR3 contains 15 residues.

The chain has TRBV28 and TRBJ2-3, with 8 bases aligning to TRBD2. CDR1 and CDR2 (germline): MDHEN, SYDVKM. The V and J ends lost 3 bases and 4 bases, in that order; junction bases with no gene match: 9. This CDR3 spans 16 amino acids. CDR3 amino acids: CASSFYGTRDPDTQYF. CDR3 coding DNA: TGTGCCAGCAGTTTTTATGGGACTAGAGACCCAGATACGCAGTATTTT.

This clonotype was found a few times. V and J are TRBV4-1 and TRBJ2-4; 7 nucleotides line up with TRBD2. Trimming cost V 1 base and J 7 bases; bases outside gene matches: 7. CDR3 length: 15 amino acids. Germline V gene sequence: CDR1 MGHRA, CDR2 YSYEKL. CDR3 region: CASSQGKGRENIQYF. The CDR3 nucleotides are TGCGCCAGCAGCCAAGGTAAAGGGAGGGAGAACATTCAGTACTTC.

The sample holds many counts of this clonotype. This chain uses TRBV4-3 with TRBJ1-2; D unresolved. Per germline, CDR1 LGHNA and CDR2 YSLEER. Trimming removed 4 bases from V and 0 bases from J, with 12 bases in between. The CDR3 loop spans 15 amino acids. CDR3 amino acids: CASSPAVGTNYGYTF. CDR3 in DNA: TGCGCCAGCAGCCCAGCCGTCGGCACTAACTATGGCTACACCTTC.